This is a list of T cell receptor beta chains from one sample in a study of OX40 agonist ivuxolimab in advanced cancers. Produced via immunoSEQ multiplex PCR; TCRdb's table is partial and in-frame only. The sample carries approximately 39,000 clones, under 85% recorded once. The specimen was CD4+ or CD8+ T cells sorted from blood, collected in a trial of the OX40 agonist ivuxolimab. These receptors all come from an adult with an advanced solid tumor such as melanoma, head and neck, liver or kidney cancer. The CDR3 runs from the conserved cysteine through the conserved F or W. The order of the fields is J gene, clone size, V gene, D gene, CDR3 protein, CDR3 DNA. A D gene is named only where the DNA matches it firmly. Clone size is shown for a subset of rows, as once, few, many or a class of expanded clone.

>TRBJ2-2|NA|TRBV19|TRBD2
CASIGQRGTGELFF
TGTGCCAGTATAGGACAGCGGGGGACCGGGGAGCTGTTTTTT
>TRBJ2-3|NA|TRBV27|NA
CASSPTYWSTDTQYF
TGTGCCAGCAGCCCCACCTACTGGAGCACAGATACGCAGTATTTT
>TRBJ1-1|NA|TRBV7-9|NA
CASSLVGNTEAFF
TGTGCCAGCAGCTTAGTGGGGAACACTGAAGCTTTCTTT
>TRBJ2-3|NA|TRBV29-1|NA
CSVEKLVEGTDTQYF
TGCAGCGTTGAAAAACTAGTAGAGGGCACAGATACGCAGTATTTT
>TRBJ2-5|NA|TRBV19|TRBD1
CASSIVGRGLKETQYF
TGTGCCAGTAGTATAGTAGGCAGGGGGCTGAAGGAGACCCAGTACTTC
>TRBJ1-2|few|TRBV27|TRBD1
CASSYQGAVGYTF
TGTGCCAGCAGTTATCAGGGGGCGGTTGGCTACACCTTC
>TRBJ1-5|few|TRBV7-9|TRBD1
CASSPGQGNQPQHF
TGTGCCAGCAGCCCCGGACAGGGTAATCAGCCCCAGCATTTT
>TRBJ1-1|few|TRBV7-9|NA
CASSYVNTEAFF
TGTGCCAGCAGCTACGTAAACACTGAAGCTTTCTTT
>TRBJ2-5|NA|TRBV11-2|TRBD1
CASSLDIRYRGRETQYF
TGTGCCAGCAGCTTAGATATCCGTTACAGGGGTAGGGAGACCCAGTACTTC
>TRBJ2-7|NA|TRBV7-9|TRBD2
CASSPEASGSYEQYF
TGTGCCAGCAGCCCAGAGGCTAGCGGTTCCTACGAGCAGTACTTC
>TRBJ1-3|NA|TRBV5-1|NA
CASSRDGSGNTIYF
TGCGCCAGCAGCAGGGACGGCTCTGGAAACACCATATATTTT
>TRBJ2-5|NA|TRBV5-1|TRBD2
CASSLRSSGGAGRETQYF
TGCGCCAGCAGCTTGAGGAGTAGCGGGGGGGCCGGTAGAGAGACCCAGTACTTC
>TRBJ2-3|once|TRBV5-1|NA
CASRRGDLTDTQYF
TGCGCCAGCAGGAGAGGAGACCTCACAGATACGCAGTATTTT
>TRBJ1-6|NA|TRBV5-1|TRBD1
CASSPGQGYNSPLHF
TGCGCCAGCAGCCCGGGACAGGGCTATAATTCACCCCTCCACTTT
>TRBJ2-7|NA|TRBV7-2|NA
CASGIERAYEQYF
TGTGCCAGCGGTATAGAAAGGGCCTACGAGCAGTACTTC
>TRBJ1-2|NA|TRBV9|NA
CASSVGWGGFNSNYGYTF
TGTGCCAGCAGCGTAGGGTGGGGGGGTTTTAACTCTAACTATGGCTACACCTTC
>TRBJ2-1|NA|TRBV19|TRBD1
CASSILTGGWNEQFF
TGTGCCAGTAGTATCCTGACAGGGGGCTGGAATGAGCAGTTCTTC
>TRBJ1-3|NA|TRBV4-1|NA
CASSPSGNTIYF
TGCGCCAGCAGCCCCTCTGGAAACACCATATATTTT
>TRBJ1-1|once|TRBV19|NA
CASSSGSDTEAFF
TGTGCCAGTAGTTCAGGATCGGACACTGAAGCTTTCTTT
>TRBJ2-1|NA|TRBV18|NA
CASSPPVINEQFF
TGTGCCAGCTCACCACCAGTTATCAATGAGCAGTTCTTC
>TRBJ2-3|medium-sized|TRBV2|TRBD1
CASSEGGQVTTDTQYF
TGTGCCAGCAGTGAAGGGGGACAGGTAACCACAGATACGCAGTATTTT
>TRBJ1-1|NA|TRBV27|NA
CASSLNWGVTEAFF
TGTGCCAGCAGTTTAAATTGGGGAGTTACTGAAGCTTTCTTT
>TRBJ2-3|NA|TRBV19|NA
CASSIFFGLTDTQYF
TGTGCCAGTAGTATCTTCTTCGGCCTCACAGATACGCAGTATTTT
>TRBJ2-5|NA|TRBV5-4|NA
CASSFGDGLTTQYF
TGTGCCAGCAGCTTTGGAGATGGCTTGACGACCCAGTACTTC
>TRBJ2-3|once|TRBV15|TRBD1
CATSRGTGGDKRDTQYF
TGTGCCACCAGCAGGGGGACAGGGGGAGATAAGAGGGATACGCAGTATTTT
>TRBJ2-7|NA|TRBV18|NA
CASSQEITGSGEQYF
TGTGCCAGCTCACAAGAAATTACAGGATCGGGTGAGCAGTACTTC
>TRBJ2-7|medium-sized|TRBV6-1|TRBD1
CASPEPGTGTYEQYF
TGTGCCAGCCCTGAACCCGGGACAGGAACCTACGAGCAGTACTTC
>TRBJ1-1|NA|TRBV6-6|NA
CASSYWGGDTEAFF
TGTGCCAGCAGTTACTGGGGGGGGGACACTGAAGCTTTCTTT
>TRBJ1-4|NA|TRBV5-6|TRBD1
CASSYGPTGGINEKLFF
TGTGCCAGCAGCTACGGACCTACAGGGGGCATTAATGAAAAACTGTTTTTT
>TRBJ1-1|few|TRBV4-1|NA
CASRDQGKNTEAFF
TGCGCCAGCAGGGATCAGGGCAAGAACACTGAAGCTTTCTTT
>TRBJ1-1|NA|TRBV7-9|NA
CASSLDGQNTEAFF
TGTGCCAGCAGCCTCGACGGGCAGAACACTGAAGCTTTCTTT
>TRBJ2-7|NA|TRBV30|NA
CAWSVGGPEQYF
TGTGCCTGGAGTGTTGGGGGACCCGAGCAGTACTTC
>TRBJ2-1|few|TRBV28|NA
CASSLQGFGEQFF
TGTGCCAGCAGTTTACAAGGGTTCGGTGAGCAGTTCTTC
>TRBJ2-7|once|TRBV28|NA
CASSRTALEQYF
TGTGCCAGCAGCCGGACGGCCCTCGAGCAGTACTTC
>TRBJ1-2|NA|TRBV6-6|TRBD1
CASSYGGTGNGGYTF
TGTGCCAGCAGTTACGGAGGGACAGGGAATGGAGGCTACACCTTC
>TRBJ1-2|NA|TRBV6-5|TRBD1
CASSTRTGRGGYTF
TGTGCCAGCAGTACCAGGACAGGGAGGGGTGGCTACACCTTC
>TRBJ1-1|NA|TRBV11-2|NA
CASSSTGKGAEAFF
TGTGCCAGCAGCTCCACAGGGAAGGGGGCTGAAGCTTTCTTT
>TRBJ2-7|NA|TRBV27|NA
CASSSRPPYEQYF
TGTGCCAGCAGCTCCCGACCCCCCTACGAGCAGTACTTC
>TRBJ2-5|NA|TRBV11-2|NA
CASSFLTGGNRGETQYF
TGTGCCAGCAGCTTCCTTACCGGGGGTAACCGGGGGGAGACCCAGTACTTC
>TRBJ1-1|few|TRBV19|TRBD1
CASSSSTGSNTEAFF
TGTGCCAGTAGTTCTTCGACAGGGTCGAACACTGAAGCTTTCTTT
>TRBJ1-6|NA|TRBV6-5|NA
CASSRTGTGGSPLHF
TGTGCCAGCAGTCGTACAGGGACCGGAGGGTCACCCCTCCACTTT
>TRBJ2-3|NA|TRBV29-1|NA
CSVPTGTDTQYF
TGCAGCGTGCCCACAGGGACAGATACGCAGTATTTT
>TRBJ1-2|NA|TRBV2|TRBD1
CASSQTGVGYTF
TGTGCCAGCAGTCAGACAGGGGTCGGCTACACCTTC
>TRBJ2-5|NA|TRBV2|NA
CASSPPETQYF
TGTGCCAGCAGCCCCCCAGAGACCCAGTACTTC
>TRBJ2-5|NA|TRBV18|NA
CASSPEGELRETQYF
TGTGCCAGCTCACCAGAGGGGGAATTGAGGGAGACCCAGTACTTC
>TRBJ2-4|NA|TRBV19|TRBD1
CATLDRAFAKNIQYF
TGTGCCACCCTGGACAGGGCTTTCGCCAAAAACATTCAGTACTTC
>TRBJ1-2|NA|TRBV18|NA
CASSKTGSNYGYTF
TGTGCCAGCTCAAAGACAGGTTCTAACTATGGCTACACCTTC
>TRBJ1-2|NA|TRBV28|TRBD1
CASKIPGTGFIADYGYTF
TGTGCCAGCAAGATCCCCGGGACAGGGTTTATCGCAGACTATGGCTACACCTTC
>TRBJ2-7|NA|TRBV27|TRBD1
CASSLSGQGRYEQYF
TGTGCCAGCAGTTTATCGGGACAGGGGAGGTACGAGCAGTACTTC